Shown below are 32 T cell receptor beta chains from a single sample sequenced in a study of Graves' ophthalmopathy and Graves' hyperthyroidism. Scientists amplified the TCR beta CDR3 regions from RNA transcripts. Scientists carried out first-round RT-PCR using HTBI primers and then a second-round multiplex PCR. One entry per CDR3 protein results from TCRdb running MiXCR on the multiplex PCR reads. The sample yields 660,000 or so distinct CDR3 sequences, over 40% seen once. The sample was peripheral blood. The receptors were sampled from an adult man with Graves' ophthalmopathy.

The chain is built from TRBV2 and TRBJ2-5, with D perhaps TRBD1 or TRBD2 (5 bases each). The V gene lost 10 bases and the J gene lost 2 bases, with 14 bases spanning the gap. CDR1 SNHLY and CDR2 FYNNEI come from the germline V gene. The CDR3 consists of 13 residues. The CDR3 sequence is CAIPGRDQETQYF. CDR3 nucleotides: TGTGCCATCCCGGGACGGGATCAAGAGACCCAGTACTTC.

In its sample, this clonotype was seen many times. V and J are TRBV7-8 and TRBJ1-5; unclear D gene. Trimming removed 1 base at V and 0 bases at J, with 10 bases between. CDR1 and CDR2 (germline): SGHVS, FQNEAQ. CDR3 length: 16 residues. The CDR3 region has the DNA TGTGCCAGCAGCTTAGGGATGGCAGATAGCAATCAGCCCCAGCATTTT. Amino acids: CASSLGMADSNQPQHF. The full variable domain, with the rest looked up from reference TRBV7-8 and TRBJ1-5, is GAGVSQSPRYKVAKRGQDVALRCDPISGHVSLFWYQQALGQGPEFLTYFQNEAQLDKSGLPSDRFFAERPEGSVSTLKIQRTQQEDSAVYLCASSLGMADSNQPQHFGDGTRLSIL.

This clonotype was observed many times. The chain recombines TRBV7-8 with TRBJ2-7; perhaps TRBD2 as D (5 bases). With 3 bases removed from V and 5 bases from J, the gap between germline ends came to 11 bases. The CDR3 length is 13 residues. CDR1 is SGHVS, CDR2 FQNEAQ, per germline. DNA of the CDR3: TGTGCCAGCAGCTTTCGGGGTGGGAACGAGCAGTACTTC. Protein product: CASSFRGGNEQYF.

The J gene is TRBJ1-4, the V gene TRBV10-3; maybe TRBD1 (6 bases). V was pared by 10 bases and J by 3 bases, with 12 bases between. The CDR3 is 13 residues long. Germline V gene lookup returns CDR1 ENHRY and CDR2 SYGVKD. CDR3 DNA sequence: TGTGCCAGCAAGGGGGGGGCTAATGAAAAACTGTTTTTT. Residues: CASKGGANEKLFF.

The table lists this clonotype with a few counts. V is TRBV10-3 and J is TRBJ1-5, with no clear D. The germline CDR1 and CDR2 sequences are ENHRY and SYGVKD. Trimming shortened V by 5 bases and J by 4 bases, and 9 bases separated the two germline ends. CDR3 size: 13 residues. The CDR3 sequence is CAISSDGNQPQHF. The CDR3 nucleotides are TGTGCCATCAGTTCAGACGGGAATCAGCCCCAGCATTTT.

This clonotype occurred many times. This sequence joins TRBV9 and TRBJ2-5; 8 nucleotides align to TRBD1. Germline V gives CDR1 SGDLS, CDR2 YYNGEE. Trimming removed 3 bases from V and 4 bases from J; junction bases left unmatched: 5. The CDR3 is 14 residues long. In DNA form, the CDR3 reads TGTGCCAGCAGCGCGCAGGGGGCCGGAGAGACCCAGTACTTC. Its translation: CASSAQGAGETQYF. Full variable domain (missing parts from reference TRBV9 and TRBJ2-5): DSGVTQTPKHLITATGQRVTLRCSPRSGDLSVYWYQQSLDQGLQFLIQYYNGEERAKGNILERFSAQQFPDLHSELNLSSLELGDSALYFCASSAQGAGETQYFGPGTRLLVL.

Regarding this clonotype: A read error may explain this, as a much larger clone is one base away. This rearrangement joins TRBV15 to TRBJ1-2; D is ambiguous. This CDR3 has 15 residues. Germline V gene data show CDR1 as LNHNV and CDR2 as YYDKDF (reference sequence). CDR3 bases: TGTGCCACCAGCAGAGTCTCTAATTCTAACTATGGCCACACCTTC. Protein product: CATSRVSNSNYGHTF.

The chain employs TRBV20-1 and TRBJ2-7, with D possibly TRBD2 on 7 matching bases. CDR1 and CDR2 from the germline V gene are DFQATT and SNEGSKA (reference sequence). Trimming pared 0 bases from V and 2 bases from J, leaving 17 bases between. The CDR3 has 16 residues. The CDR3 is CSARDLGGASTYEQYF. CDR3 nucleotide sequence: TGCAGTGCTAGAGACCTAGGGGGGGCTTCAACCTACGAGCAGTACTTC.

This clonotype was detected a few times. The chain recombines TRBV2 with TRBJ1-4, with a weak D call TRBD1 (6 bases). The CDR3 has 14 residues. Germline assignment: CDR1 SNHLY and CDR2 FYNNEI. Trimming pared 10 bases from V and 4 bases from J, leaving 16 bases between. CDR3 sequence: CATRSRGGNEKLFF. The CDR3 region has the DNA TGTGCCACCAGATCAAGGGGGGGTAATGAAAAACTGTTTTTT.

With regard to this clonotype: Since a much larger clone is just one base distant, this may be a read error. The chain combines TRBV10-3 with TRBJ2-5, with D possibly TRBD2 on 5 matching bases. The V gene's germline CDR1 is ENHRY and CDR2 SYGVKD. This CDR3 is 13 amino acids long. The CDR3 sequence is CVISELEGQTQYF. The CDR3, as DNA: TGTGTCATCAGTGAGTTAGAGGGTCAGACCCAGTACTTC.

The sample holds many counts of this clonotype. The J gene is TRBJ1-5, the V gene TRBV20-1; 10 nucleotides agree with TRBD1. The CDR3 sequence is 17 residues long. With V trimmed by 7 bases and J by 2 bases, 14 bases remained unmatched. Germline-derived CDR1 and CDR2 are DFQATT and SNEGSKA (reference sequence). DNA for the CDR3: TGCAGTGGGTCGGGACAGGGGTCGCGATCTGGCAATCAGCCCCAGCATTTT. The encoded protein is CSGSGQGSRSGNQPQHF.

The rearrangement joins TRBV6-4 to TRBJ2-2; TRBD1 matches at 8 bases. The CDR3 consists of 14 residues. The V gene end was trimmed by 6 bases and the J gene end by 1 base; junction bases not matched to a gene: 1. In germline, CDR1 is MRHNA, CDR2 SNTAGT. The CDR3 nucleotides read TGTGCCAGCAGCGACAGGGGGAACACCGGGGAGCTGTTTTTT. It yields the protein CASSDRGNTGELFF.

The chain combines TRBV7-9 with TRBJ2-3, with D possibly being TRBD2 (7 bases). Germline lookup yields CDR1 SEHNR and CDR2 FQNEAQ (reference sequence). V dropped 11 bases and J dropped 6 bases, with 15 bases sitting between them. The CDR3 runs 12 residues. For the CDR3, the DNA is TGTGCCGGGGGGGGCGGGGGTGATACGCAGTATTTT. Amino acid sequence: CAGGGGGDTQYF. The whole variable domain, filled in from reference TRBV7-9 and TRBJ2-3, reads DTGVSQNPRHKITKRGQNVTFRCDPISEHNRLYWYRQTLGQGPEFLTYFQNEAQLEKSRLLSDRFSAERPKGSFSTLEIQRTEQGDSAMYLCAGGGGGDTQYFGPGTRLTVL.

This clonotype came up many times. The V gene is TRBV29-1, the J gene TRBJ2-2; D not resolved. V was shortened by 4 bases and J by 0 bases, with 9 bases between the two germline ends. Germline loops: CDR1 SQVTM, CDR2 ANQGSEA. This CDR3 is built from 14 residues. The CDR3, as DNA: TGCAGCGTTGGGCCACCATCGAACACCGGGGAGCTGTTTTTT. Encoded protein: CSVGPPSNTGELFF.

Points on this clonotype: A much larger clone lies one base from this, so it may be a read error. The chain joins TRBV7-9 to TRBJ2-7; the match to TRBD1 covers 8 bases. This CDR3 has 14 residues. V was clipped by 4 bases and J by 5 bases; unmatched bases: 7. CDR1 SEHNR and CDR2 FQNEAQ come from the germline V gene (reference sequence). CDR3 amino acids: CASSSRTGWDEQYF. The CDR3 region has the DNA TGTGCCAGCAGCTCCCGGACAGGGTGGGACGAGCAGTACTTC.

This clonotype is a singleton in its sample. The V gene is TRBV24-1, the J gene TRBJ1-5; D is undetermined. The germline V gene has CDR1 KGHDR and CDR2 SFDVKD. Trimming stripped 3 bases from V and 11 bases from J, with 19 bases between. The CDR3 is 15 amino acids. The DNA for the CDR3 is TGTGCCACCAGTGATGACTCAGAGGGAGGAGAGACCCAGCATTTT. Its translation: CATSDDSEGGETQHF.

The table lists this clonotype with a few counts. J is TRBJ1-1 and V is TRBV19, with D unclear. The germline CDR1 and CDR2 sequences are LNHDA and SQIVND (reference sequence). V was shortened by 3 bases and J by 5 bases, with 10 bases between the two germline ends. The length of the CDR3 is 13 residues. The CDR3 spells CASSMTGVTEAFF. In DNA, the CDR3 is TGTGCCAGTAGTATGACTGGTGTAACTGAAGCTTTCTTT. Variable domain in full (rest from reference TRBV19 and TRBJ1-1): DGGITQSPKYLFRKEGQNVTLSCEQNLNHDAMYWYRQDPGQGLRLIYYSQIVNDFQKGDIAEGYSVSREKKESFPLTVTSAQKNPTAFYLCASSMTGVTEAFFGQGTRLTVV.

The chain recombines TRBV29-1 with TRBJ2-5, with D tentatively TRBD1 (5 bases). The CDR3 covers 14 residues. Trimming stripped 2 bases from V and 4 bases from J, with 14 bases between. CDR1 is SQVTM and CDR2 is ANQGSEA in the germline V gene. The CDR3 sequence: CSVERQGMRETQYF. The CDR3 region has the DNA TGCAGCGTTGAAAGGCAGGGAATGAGAGAGACCCAGTACTTC.

The V call is TRBV7-8, the J call TRBJ1-1; TRBD1 aligns across 9 bases. Germline lookup yields CDR1 SGHVS and CDR2 FQNEAQ. After removal of 0 bases from V and 8 bases from J, the junction contained 4 bases not matched to a gene. The CDR3 extends over 14 amino acids. In nucleotides, the CDR3 is TGTGCCAGCAGCTTAGCCGGGACAGGGTACGAAGCTTTCTTT. This codes for CASSLAGTGYEAFF.

This clonotype was seen at least ten times. The chain recombines TRBV15 with TRBJ2-5; 7 bases map to TRBD1. The trim removed 0 bases at V and 3 bases at J, leaving 4 bases unmatched. The germline V gene has CDR1 LNHNV and CDR2 YYDKDF (reference sequence). CDR3 length: 15 amino acids. CDR3 sequence: CATSRDVTGKETQYF. The CDR3 DNA sequence: TGTGCCACCAGCAGAGATGTGACAGGGAAAGAGACCCAGTACTTC. Complete variable domain (other parts from reference TRBV15 and TRBJ2-5): DAMVIQNPRYQVTQFGKPVTLSCSQTLNHNVMYWYQQKSSQAPKLLFHYYDKDFNNEADTPDNFQSRRPNTSFCFLDIRSPGLGDTAMYLCATSRDVTGKETQYFGPGTRLLVL.

This clonotype has more than one count but fewer than ten. The V call is TRBV12-3 or TRBV12-4, the J call TRBJ2-7; 7 nucleotides line up with TRBD1. V shed 6 bases and J 3 bases; nucleotides not matched to a gene: 8. The CDR3 contains 14 residues. The chain's CDR3 is CASSSLTGDYEQYF. CDR3 sequence (DNA): TGTGCCAGCAGCTCCCTAACAGGGGACTACGAGCAGTACTTC.

V usage is TRBV25-1 and J usage is TRBJ2-7; 7 positions agree with TRBD2. The CDR3 is made up of 14 amino acids. Germline V gives CDR1 MGHDK, CDR2 SYGVNS. V lost 5 bases to trimming and J lost 3 bases; unmatched junction nucleotides: 7. The CDR3: CASSYRSGVYEQYF. CDR3 in DNA: TGTGCCAGCAGTTATAGAAGCGGGGTCTACGAGCAGTACTTC.

This chain connects TRBV11-3 to TRBJ2-2; 10 nucleotides match TRBD2. CDR1 SGHNT and CDR2 YENEEA come from the germline V gene. This CDR3 has 17 residues. V dropped 5 bases and J dropped 6; count of bases not matched to a gene: 12. The CDR3 nucleotides are TGTGCCAGCAGCCCCTTGACTAGCGGGTTCTTACCCGGGGAGCTGTTTTTT. Its protein product is CASSPLTSGFLPGELFF.

The J gene is TRBJ2-2, the V gene TRBV20-1, with D perhaps matching TRBD1 (6 bases). CDR1 is DFQATT, CDR2 SNEGSKA, per germline (reference sequence). The CDR3 contains 14 residues. Trimming removed 1 base at V and 3 bases at J, with 9 bases between. The CDR3 spells CSARVAGDTGELFF. CDR3 nucleotides: TGCAGTGCTAGAGTGGCAGGGGACACCGGGGAGCTGTTTTTT.

This clonotype was counted ten times or more. The chain joins TRBV5-1 to TRBJ2-7, with D perhaps TRBD1 or TRBD2 (6 bases each). Germline V lookup: CDR1 SGHRS, CDR2 YFSETQ. Trimming shortened V by 0 bases and J by 6 bases, and 13 bases separated the two germline ends. The length of the CDR3 is 14 residues. Here the CDR3 reads CASSLGTEGGEQYF. The CDR3, as DNA: TGCGCCAGCAGCTTGGGGACAGAGGGGGGCGAGCAGTACTTC.

Note on this clonotype: The conserved phenylalanine or tryptophan is not found at the CDR3 terminus, so this likely reflects a read error. The DNA is left out, because the CDR3 cannot be placed on it with certainty; the CDR3 is given as TCRdb lists it. This chain joins TRBV2 and TRBJ2-5; the table's TRBD1 call for D was not verified on the DNA. The CDR3 has 12 amino acids, counting both end residues. Germline CDR1 reads SNHLY; CDR2 reads FYNNEI. CDR3 residues: CASMGRQETRYY.

Concerning this clonotype itself: The CDR3 ends on some other residue instead of the conserved phenylalanine or tryptophan, so this is likely a read error. V and J are TRBV15 and TRBJ1-5; TRBD1 matches at 9 bases. The CDR3 extends over 15 amino acids. Looked up from germline, CDR1 is LNHNV and CDR2 is YYDKDF (reference sequence). Here the CDR3 DNA reads TGCGCCACCAGCGTAGGGACAGGGTCAAATCAGCCCCAGCATTCT. Its translation: CATSVGTGSNQPQHS.

The rearrangement links TRBV7-2 to TRBJ1-1, with TRBD1 matching 7 bases. This CDR3 spans 16 amino acids. Germline-derived CDR1 and CDR2 are SGHTA and FQGNSA. J gave up 5 bases and V 1 base, and 10 bases lay outside the gene matches. CDR3 loop: CASSLEGAGLRTEAFF. CDR3 nucleotides: TGTGCCAGCAGCTTAGAGGGGGCAGGTCTGAGGACTGAAGCTTTCTTT. Full variable domain (remainder filled in from reference TRBV7-2 and TRBJ1-1): GAGVSQSPSNKVTEKGKDVELRCDPISGHTALYWYRQSLGQGLEFLIYFQGNSAPDKSGLPSDRFSAERTGGSVSTLTIQRTQQEDSAVYLCASSLEGAGLRTEAFFGQGTRLTVV.

This clonotype was counted ten times or more. The V gene is TRBV6-6, the J gene TRBJ1-5, with 7 bases aligning to TRBD1. V gave up 5 bases and J gave up 0 bases; unmatched junction bases: 7. The germline gives CDR1 MNHNY, CDR2 SVGAGI (reference sequence). The CDR3 length is 16 residues. Written as DNA, the CDR3 is TGTGCCAGCAGTAAGGGGACAGTTAATAGCAATCAGCCCCAGCATTTT. This encodes CASSKGTVNSNQPQHF.

A remark on this clonotype: The junction and the germline gene differ at one end; a read error may be behind it. The V gene is TRBV15, the J gene TRBJ2-5, with D tentatively TRBD1 (6 bases). Germline CDR1 is LNHNV and CDR2 is YYDKDF (reference sequence). The CDR3 extends over 16 amino acids. The CDR3 DNA sequence: TGTGCCGCCAGCAGCCCCCGGGACAACGGACAAGAGACCCAGTACTTC. Translated: CAASSPRDNGQETQYF.

This clonotype has just a few counts. The CDR3, as DNA: TGTGCCAGCAGTGACGACAGAAAAGAGACCCAGTACTTC. This translates into CASSDDRKETQYF. The rearrangement links TRBV12-3 or TRBV12-4 to TRBJ2-5, with a tentative D call TRBD1 (5 bases). Trimming took 5 bases from V and 3 from J, leaving 10 bases between them. There are 13 residues in the CDR3.

As to this clonotype: One end of the junction is discordant with germline, which a read error may explain. The chain employs TRBV10-3 and TRBJ2-7; D is unresolved. Germline values: CDR1 ENHRY, CDR2 SYGVKD. This CDR3 is 15 amino acids long. The CDR3 bases are TGTGCCAGCAGTTCCTTGAGTGGATCCAACTACGAGCAGTACTTC. This translates into CASSSLSGSNYEQYF.